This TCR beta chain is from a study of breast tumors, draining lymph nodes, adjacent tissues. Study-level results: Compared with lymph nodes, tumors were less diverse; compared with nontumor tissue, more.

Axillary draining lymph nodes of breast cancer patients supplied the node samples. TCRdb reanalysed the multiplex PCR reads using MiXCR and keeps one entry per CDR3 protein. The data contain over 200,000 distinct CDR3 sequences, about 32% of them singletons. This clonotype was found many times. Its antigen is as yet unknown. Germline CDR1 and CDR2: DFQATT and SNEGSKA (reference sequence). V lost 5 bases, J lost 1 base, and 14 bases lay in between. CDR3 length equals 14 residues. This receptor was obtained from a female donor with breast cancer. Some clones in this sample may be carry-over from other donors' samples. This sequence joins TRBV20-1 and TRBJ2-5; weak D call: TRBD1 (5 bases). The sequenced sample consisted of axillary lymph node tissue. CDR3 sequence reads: CSALGAGIQETQYF. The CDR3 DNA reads TGCAGTGCTCTAGGGGCAGGTATCCAAGAGACCCAGTACTTC.